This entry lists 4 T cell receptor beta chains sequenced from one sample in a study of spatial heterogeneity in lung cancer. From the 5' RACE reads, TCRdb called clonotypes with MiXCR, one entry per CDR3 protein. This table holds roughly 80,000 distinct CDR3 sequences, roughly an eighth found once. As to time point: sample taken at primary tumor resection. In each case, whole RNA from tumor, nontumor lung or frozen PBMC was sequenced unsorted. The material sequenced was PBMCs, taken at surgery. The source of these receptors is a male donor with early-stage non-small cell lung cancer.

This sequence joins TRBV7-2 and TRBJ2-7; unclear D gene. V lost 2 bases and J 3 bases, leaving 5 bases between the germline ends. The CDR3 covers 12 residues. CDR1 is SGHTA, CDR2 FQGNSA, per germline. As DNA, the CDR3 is TGTGCCAGCAGCTTATCCGACTACGAGCAGTACTTC. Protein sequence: CASSLSDYEQYF.

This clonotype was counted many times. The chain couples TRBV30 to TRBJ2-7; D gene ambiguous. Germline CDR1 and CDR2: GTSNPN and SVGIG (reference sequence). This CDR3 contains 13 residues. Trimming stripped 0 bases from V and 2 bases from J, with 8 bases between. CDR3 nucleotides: TGTGCCTGGAGTGTGGACGGAACCTACGAGCAGTACTTC. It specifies CAWSVDGTYEQYF.

Written as DNA, the CDR3 is TGTGCCAGCAGCTTAGGGGCCAGGGGATTAGGCACTGAAGCTTTCTTT. Its protein product is CASSLGARGLGTEAFF. The genes are TRBV7-8 and TRBJ1-1; maybe TRBD1 (6 bases). Germline lookup yields CDR1 SGHVS and CDR2 FQNEAQ. The CDR3 is 16 residues long. V shed 1 base and J shed 4 bases, with 16 bases lying between them. Combining the CDR3 with reference TRBV7-8 and TRBJ1-1 gives the whole variable domain GAGVSQSPRYKVAKRGQDVALRCDPISGHVSLFWYQQALGQGPEFLTYFQNEAQLDKSGLPSDRFFAERPEGSVSTLKIQRTQQEDSAVYLCASSLGARGLGTEAFFGQGTRLTVV.

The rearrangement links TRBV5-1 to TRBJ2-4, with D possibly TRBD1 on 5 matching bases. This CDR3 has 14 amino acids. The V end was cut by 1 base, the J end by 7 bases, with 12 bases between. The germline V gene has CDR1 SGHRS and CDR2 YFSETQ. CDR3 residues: CASSLQQERNIQYF. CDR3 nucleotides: TGCGCCAGCAGCTTGCAACAGGAGAGGAACATTCAGTACTTC.